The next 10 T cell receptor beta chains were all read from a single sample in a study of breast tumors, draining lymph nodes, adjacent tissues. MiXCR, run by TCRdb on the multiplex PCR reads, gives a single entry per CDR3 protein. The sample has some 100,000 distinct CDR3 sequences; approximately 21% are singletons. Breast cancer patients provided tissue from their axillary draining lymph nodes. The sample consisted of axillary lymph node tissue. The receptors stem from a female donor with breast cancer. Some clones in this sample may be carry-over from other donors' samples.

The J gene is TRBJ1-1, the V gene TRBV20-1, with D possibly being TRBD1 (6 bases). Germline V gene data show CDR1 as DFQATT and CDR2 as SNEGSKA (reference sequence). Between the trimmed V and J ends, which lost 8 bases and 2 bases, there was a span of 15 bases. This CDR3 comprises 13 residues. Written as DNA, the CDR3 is TGCAGTAGGTCAACAGGGCGAAACACTGAAGCTTTCTTT. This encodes CSRSTGRNTEAFF.

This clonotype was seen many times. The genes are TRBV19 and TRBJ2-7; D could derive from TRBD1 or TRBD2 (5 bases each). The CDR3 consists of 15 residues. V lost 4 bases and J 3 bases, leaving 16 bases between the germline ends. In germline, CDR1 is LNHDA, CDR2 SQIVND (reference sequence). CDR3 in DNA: TGTGCCAGTAGTACCCCGGGACGGCGTAACTACGAGCAGTACTTC. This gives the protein CASSTPGRRNYEQYF.

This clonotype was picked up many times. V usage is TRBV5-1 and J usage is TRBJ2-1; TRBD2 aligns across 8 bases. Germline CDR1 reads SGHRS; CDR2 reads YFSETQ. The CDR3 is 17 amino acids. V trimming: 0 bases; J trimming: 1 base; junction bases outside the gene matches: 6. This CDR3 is CASSLARGGWSYNEQFF. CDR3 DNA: TGCGCCAGCAGCTTGGCCCGGGGGGGATGGTCCTACAATGAGCAGTTCTTC.

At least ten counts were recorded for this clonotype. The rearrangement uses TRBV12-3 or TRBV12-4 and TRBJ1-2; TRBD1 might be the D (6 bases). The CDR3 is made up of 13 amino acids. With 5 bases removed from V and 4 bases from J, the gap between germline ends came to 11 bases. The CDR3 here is CASSPDRIYGYTF. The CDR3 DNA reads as TGTGCCAGCAGTCCGGACAGAATCTATGGCTACACCTTC.

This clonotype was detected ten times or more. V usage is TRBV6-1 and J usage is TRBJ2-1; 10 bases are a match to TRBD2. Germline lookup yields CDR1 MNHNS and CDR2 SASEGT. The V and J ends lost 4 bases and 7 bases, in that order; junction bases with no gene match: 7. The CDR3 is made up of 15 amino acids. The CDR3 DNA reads TGTGCCAGCAGTGCCGAGCGGGGGGGCCGGAATGAGCAGTTCTTC. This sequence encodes CASSAERGGRNEQFF.

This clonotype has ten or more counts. CDR3 nucleotides: TGTGCCAGCTGGGAGGCGGGGGTCATGGATACGCAGTATTTT. Protein: CASWEAGVMDTQYF. The chain recombines TRBV6-6 with TRBJ2-3, with 7 bases aligning to TRBD2. With V trimmed by 8 bases and J by 6 bases, 11 bases remained unmatched. Germline V CDR1 and CDR2: MNHNY, SVGAGI (reference sequence). The CDR3 has 14 residues.

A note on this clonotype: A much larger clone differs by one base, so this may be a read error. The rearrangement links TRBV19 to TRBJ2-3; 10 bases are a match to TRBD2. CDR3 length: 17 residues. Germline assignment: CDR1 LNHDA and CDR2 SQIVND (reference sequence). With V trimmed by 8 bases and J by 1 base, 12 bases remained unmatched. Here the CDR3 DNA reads TGTGCCAGTGGCCGTGGGCTAGCGGGGGAGCGCACAGATACGCAGTATTTT. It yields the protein CASGRGLAGERTDTQYF.

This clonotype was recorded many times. The CDR3 loop reads CASRGTGANVLTF. DNA for the CDR3: TGTGCCAGCAGAGGGACTGGGGCCAACGTCCTGACTTTC. The J gene is TRBJ2-6, the V gene TRBV2; D is uncertain. V dropped 6 bases and J dropped 2 bases, with 5 bases sitting between them. The CDR3 loop spans 13 amino acids. Germline-derived CDR1 and CDR2 are SNHLY and FYNNEI.

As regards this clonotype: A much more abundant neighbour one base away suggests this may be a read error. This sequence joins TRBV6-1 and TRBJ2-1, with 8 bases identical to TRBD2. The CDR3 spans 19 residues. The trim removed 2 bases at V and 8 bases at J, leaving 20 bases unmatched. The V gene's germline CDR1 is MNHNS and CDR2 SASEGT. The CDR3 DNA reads TGTGCCAGCAGTGAAAGGAAACCGGGACTAGTGGGAGTGCGGGATGAGCAGTTCTTC. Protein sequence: CASSERKPGLVGVRDEQFF.

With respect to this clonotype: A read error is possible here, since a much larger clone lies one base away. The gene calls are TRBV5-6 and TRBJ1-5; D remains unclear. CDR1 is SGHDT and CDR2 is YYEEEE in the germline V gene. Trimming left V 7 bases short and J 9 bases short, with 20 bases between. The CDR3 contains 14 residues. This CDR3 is CASGDGPGEGPQHF. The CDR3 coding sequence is TGTGCCAGCGGCGATGGCCCCGGAGAGGGGCCCCAGCATTTT.